A selection of T cell receptor gamma chains follows, all from one sample in a study of human gamma delta and Vdelta1 T cells. TCRdb called clones from the PCR reads again using CATT. The table lists 7,000 to 10,000 gamma-chain clones, around 42% of them singletons, with roughly 2.7% in the top ten. These TCRs' antigens remain unknown. The sample consisted of Vdelta1 gamma-delta T cells from blood grown in culture (DOT cells). Receptors were obtained from a human donor in good health. CDR3s include the opening cysteine and the closing phenylalanine or tryptophan. The listing skips clone size in some rows; elsewhere it reads once, few, many or a size class.

TRGV8	TRGJP1	few	TGTGCCACCTGGGATTTGGAACCTGGTTGGTTCAAGATATTT	CATWDLEPGWFKIF
TRGV8	TRGJP1	-	TGTGCCACCTGGGATCTTTATACCACTGGTTGGTTCAAGATATTT	CATWDLYTTGWFKIF
TRGV8	TRGJ1/TRGJ2	-	TGTGCCACCTGGGAGAGGAAACTCTTT	CATWERKLF
TRGV4	TRGJ1/TRGJ2	-	TGTGCCACCTGGGATGTGGTGGTCTCCCTTGGGGCCCGGAAGAATTATTATAAGAAACTCTTT	CATWDVVVSLGARKNYYKKLF
TRGV8	TRGJ1/TRGJ2	few	TGTGCCACCTGGGATAGGAATTATTATAAGAAACTCTTT	CATWDRNYYKKLF
TRGV8	TRGJ1/TRGJ2	-	TGTGCCACCTGGCTAATGTATAAGAAACTCTTT	CATWLMYKKLF
TRGV8	TRGJ1/TRGJ2	-	TGTGCCACCTGGGAGACGATACCGAATTATTATAAGAAACTCTTT	CATWETIPNYYKKLF
TRGV3	TRGJ1/TRGJ2	-	TGTGCCACCTGGGACAGGAACAAGAAACTCTTT	CATWDRNKKLF
TRGV9	TRGJP1	few	TGTGCCTTGTGGGAGGTTCCTACATATACCACTGGTTGGTTCAAGATATTT	CALWEVPTYTTGWFKIF
TRGV3	TRGJ1/TRGJ2	medium-sized	TGTGCCACCTGGACTACAGACTATTATTATAAGAAACTCTTT	CATWTTDYYYKKLF
TRGV9	TRGJP	-	TGTGCCTTGTGGGAGTCCGAGTTGGGCAAAAAAAGCAAGGTATTT	CALWESELGKKSKVF
TRGV9	TRGJ1/TRGJ2	few	TGTGCCTTGTGGGAGGTCCGGGATTATAAGAAACTCTTT	CALWEVRDYKKLF
TRGV8	TRGJP2	-	TGTGCCACCTGGTTGAGTGTTGGTTCTAGTAGTGATTGGATCAAGACGTTT	CATWLSVGSSSDWIKTF
TRGV2	TRGJ1/TRGJ2	-	TGTGCCACCTGGGATACGACCCTTTATTATAAGAAACTCTTT	CATWDTTLYYKKLF
TRGV8	TRGJ1/TRGJ2	-	TGTGCCACCTGGGACAACCTGACACCGCCTTATTATAAGAAACTCTTT	CATWDNLTPPYYKKLF
TRGV9	TRGJ1/TRGJ2	-	TGTGCCTTGTGGGAGGTGCAGGGGAAACTCTTT	CALWEVQGKLF